The 24 T cell receptor beta chains below come from one sample, sequenced in a study of T cells in localized non-small cell lung cancer. This table comes from immunoSEQ multiplex PCR, and its TCRdb copy is limited to in-frame clones, with some not included. Of about 70,000 clones in the sample, about 86% were seen once. The source was peripheral blood, collected before any cancer treatment. Every receptor here comes from a male donor aged 60 or older with stage III squamous cell lung carcinoma.

The J gene is TRBJ1-4, the V gene TRBV5-1, with unresolved D. Germline V gene lookup returns CDR1 SGHRS and CDR2 YFSETQ. The V end was cut by 5 bases, the J end by 4 bases, with 9 bases between. The CDR3 contains 13 residues. In nucleotides, the CDR3 is TGCGCCAGCAGAATAAACCTTAATGAAAAACTGTTTTTT. This translates into CASRINLNEKLFF.

This clone showed up just a few times. The DNA for the CDR3 is TGTGCCAGCGGGTCGAGTAGGGACAACGATGGCTACACCTTC. The encoded protein is CASGSSRDNDGYTF. The V call is TRBV9, the J call TRBJ1-2; tentatively, D is TRBD1 (6 bases). This CDR3 contains 14 residues. V was clipped by 7 bases and J by 6 bases, with 19 bases between them. CDR1 SGDLS and CDR2 YYNGEE come from the germline V gene.

The CDR3 loop is CASRRDSSNEKLFF. CDR3 in DNA: TGTGCCAGCAGGCGCGACAGCTCTAATGAAAAACTGTTTTTT. The chain links TRBV6-5 to TRBJ1-4, with D possibly matching TRBD1 (5 bases). Looked up from germline, CDR1 is MNHEY and CDR2 is SVGAGI. The length of the CDR3 is 14 residues. The V gene lost 6 bases and the J gene lost 3 bases, with 11 bases spanning the gap.

This chain links TRBV2 with TRBJ2-7, with TRBD2 identical over 8 bases. CDR1 and CDR2 from the germline V gene are SNHLY and FYNNEI. This CDR3 is 14 amino acids long. J lost 1 base, V lost 6 bases, and 5 bases had no gene match. The CDR3 reads CASSERGMSYEQYF. DNA of the CDR3: TGTGCCAGCAGCGAGCGGGGGATGTCCTACGAGCAGTACTTC.

The CDR3 nucleotides read TGTGCTAGTGGTCTAGCGGGGGTTGGGGAGCTGTTTTTT. Protein sequence: CASGLAGVGELFF. The gene calls are TRBV12-5 and TRBJ2-2; 10 bases align to TRBD2. The CDR3 runs 13 residues. Germline lookup yields CDR1 LGHNT and CDR2 FRNRAP. J was trimmed by 8 bases and V by 5 bases; bases with no gene match: 2. Full variable domain (missing parts from reference TRBV12-5 and TRBJ2-2): DARVTQTPRHKVTEMGQEVTMRCQPILGHNTVFWYRQTMMQGLELLAYFRNRAPLDDSGMPKDRFSAEMPDATLATLKIQPSEPRDSAVYFCASGLAGVGELFFGEGSRLTVL.

The V call is TRBV30, the J call TRBJ2-7; possible D gene TRBD2, 5 bases. CDR3 length: 11 amino acids. V was shortened by 2 bases and J by 5 bases, with 7 bases between the two germline ends. Germline V gene lookup returns CDR1 GTSNPN and CDR2 SVGIG (reference sequence). This CDR3 is CAWSSSHEQYF. The CDR3, as DNA: TGTGCCTGGAGTTCTAGCCACGAGCAGTACTTC.

V and J are TRBV6-1 and TRBJ2-5, with D tentatively TRBD1 (5 bases). The V gene's germline CDR1 is MNHNS and CDR2 SASEGT. The CDR3 has 15 amino acids. V lost 6 bases and J 4 bases, leaving 18 bases between the germline ends. The CDR3 region has the DNA TGTGCCAGCAGCCCTCTTCTCAGGGATCGAGAGACCCAGTACTTC. It is translated as CASSPLLRDRETQYF.

The J gene is TRBJ1-5, the V gene TRBV16, with D unclear. From germline, CDR1 is KGHSY and CDR2 FQNENV. The CDR3 length is 15 residues. Trimming removed 2 bases at V and 7 bases at J, with 15 bases between. The CDR3 coding sequence is TGTGCCAGCAGCCAACTCTCGGGAGGGTTACAGCCCCAGCATTTT. Its translation is CASSQLSGGLQPQHF.

The chain employs TRBV7-8 and TRBJ2-3; D is tentatively TRBD1 or TRBD2 (5 bases each). Per germline, CDR1 SGHVS and CDR2 FQNEAQ. V was shortened by 5 bases and J by 2 bases, with 11 bases between the two germline ends. The CDR3 has 14 amino acids. CDR3 nucleotide sequence: TGTGCCAGCAGCATCTGGGACCACACAGATACGCAGTATTTT. Amino acid sequence: CASSIWDHTDTQYF.

This chain connects TRBV5-6 to TRBJ2-5, with 8 bases identical to TRBD2. CDR3 length: 17 residues. Germline CDR1 and CDR2: SGHDT and YYEEEE. The V and J ends lost 4 bases and 4 bases, in that order; junction bases with no gene match: 15. The CDR3 reads CASSPYAGTRVRETQYF. CDR3 in DNA: TGTGCCAGCAGCCCCTACGCCGGGACTAGGGTTAGAGAGACCCAGTACTTC. The whole variable domain, filled in from reference TRBV5-6 and TRBJ2-5, reads DAGVTQSPTHLIKTRGQQVTLRCSPKSGHDTVSWYQQALGQGPQFIFQYYEEEERQRGNFPDRFSGHQFPNYSSELNVNALLLGDSALYLCASSPYAGTRVRETQYFGPGTRLLVL.

The chain recombines TRBV5-1 with TRBJ1-2; D not certain. The CDR3 consists of 17 residues. CDR1 and CDR2 (germline): SGHRS, YFSETQ. V was pared by 2 bases and J by 4 bases, with 21 bases between. Here the CDR3 reads CASSFPSAGTDLYGYTF. Written as DNA, the CDR3 is TGCGCCAGCAGCTTCCCCTCGGCAGGCACAGACCTCTATGGCTACACCTTC.

The chain has TRBV5-1 and TRBJ2-3, with a tentative D call TRBD2 (6 bases). The CDR3 consists of 13 residues. Germline CDR1 and CDR2: SGHRS and YFSETQ. Trimming cost V 2 bases and J 4 bases, with 8 bases left between them. Here the CDR3 reads CASSFGSSDTQYF. The CDR3 DNA reads as TGCGCCAGCAGCTTCGGGAGCTCAGATACGCAGTATTTT.

The rearrangement links TRBV9 to TRBJ1-2, with 7 bases that match TRBD1. After removal of 1 base from V and 3 bases from J, the junction contained 15 bases not matched to a gene. The CDR3 runs to 18 residues. The germline V gene has CDR1 SGDLS and CDR2 YYNGEE. CDR3 coding DNA: TGTGCCAGCAGCGTACCCGAACACCTGGACAGGCTTGACTATGGCTACACCTTC. Translation: CASSVPEHLDRLDYGYTF.

This clone was seen only once. The V and J genes are TRBV5-8 and TRBJ1-2, with D uncertain. The CDR3 is 11 residues long. Germline CDR1 and CDR2: SGHTS and YDEGEE. Trimming cost V 0 bases and J 9 bases, with 6 bases left between them. CDR3 coding DNA: TGTGCCAGCAGCTTGGTGGGGAGCTACACCTTC. This codes for CASSLVGSYTF.

The chain couples TRBV7-2 to TRBJ1-1; D call uncertain. The CDR3 runs to 17 residues. V was shortened by 4 bases and J by 1 base, with 19 bases between the two germline ends. Germline assignment: CDR1 SGHTA and CDR2 FQGNSA. CDR3 protein: CASSSTTWGAGNTEAFF. Written as DNA, the CDR3 is TGTGCCAGCAGCTCGACCACCTGGGGAGCTGGGAACACTGAAGCTTTCTTT.

The V gene is TRBV5-4, the J gene TRBJ2-7; D is possibly TRBD1 or TRBD2 (6 bases each). V lost 0 bases and J 6 bases, leaving 7 bases between the germline ends. CDR1 and CDR2 (germline): SGHNT, YYREEE (reference sequence). The CDR3 loop spans 12 amino acids. The CDR3 here is CASSLEGGEQYF. Here the CDR3 DNA reads TGTGCCAGCAGCTTGGAGGGGGGCGAGCAGTACTTC.

The gene calls are TRBV7-2 and TRBJ2-2; 8 bases align to TRBD1. The CDR3 spans 15 residues. Germline V CDR1 and CDR2: SGHTA, FQGNSA. J lost 5 bases, V lost 5 bases, and 7 bases had no gene match. CDR3 loop: CASSLRTGQTGELFF. The CDR3 DNA sequence: TGTGCCAGCAGCCTACGGACAGGGCAGACCGGGGAGCTGTTTTTT.

CDR3: CASTLAGGPGEQFF. DNA for the CDR3: TGCGCCAGTACACTAGCGGGGGGGCCAGGTGAGCAGTTCTTC. This chain joins TRBV5-1 and TRBJ2-1, with 13 positions matching TRBD2. V dropped 8 bases and J dropped 9; count of bases not matched to a gene: 8. Germline V lookup: CDR1 SGHRS, CDR2 YFSETQ. The CDR3 sequence is 14 residues long.

The chain combines TRBV5-4 with TRBJ2-3; D unresolved. CDR1 is SGHNT, CDR2 YYREEE, per germline (reference sequence). The CDR3 extends over 15 amino acids. Trimming took 0 bases from V and 0 from J, leaving 8 bases between them. The CDR3: CASSLGHLSTDTQYF. The CDR3 DNA reads TGTGCCAGCAGCTTGGGGCACCTCAGCACAGATACGCAGTATTTT.

As for this clone: A read error may produce the germline difference seen at one junction end. V gene TRBV30 combines with J gene TRBJ2-5; 7 bases align to TRBD1. Per the germline V gene, CDR1 is GTSNPN and CDR2 is SVGIG (reference sequence). This CDR3 comprises 13 residues. CDR3 in DNA: TGTGCCTGGGGGGGACAGTCCCAAAAGACCCAGTACTTC. Protein sequence: CAWGGQSQKTQYF.

This chain uses TRBV20-1 with TRBJ1-2; no clear D. CDR3 length: 11 amino acids. Germline loops: CDR1 DFQATT, CDR2 SNEGSKA (reference sequence). V lost 1 base and J lost 6, with 6 bases in between. CDR3 residues: CSARAGDGYTF. In DNA form, the CDR3 reads TGCAGTGCTAGAGCCGGAGATGGCTACACCTTC.

The V call is TRBV6-1, the J call TRBJ2-5, with D uncertain. The germline CDR1 and CDR2 sequences are MNHNS and SASEGT. With 6 bases removed from V and 4 bases from J, the gap between germline ends came to 18 bases. This CDR3 is 15 amino acids long. The CDR3 region is CASRLEGPSLETQYF. As DNA, the CDR3 is TGTGCCAGCAGATTGGAAGGTCCTTCCCTAGAGACCCAGTACTTC.

The rearrangement joins TRBV19 to TRBJ1-2, with 7 bases aligning to TRBD1. The CDR3 is 13 residues long. With 10 bases clipped from V and 10 bases from J, the junction kept 15 bases outside the gene matches. CDR1 is LNHDA, CDR2 SQIVND, per germline (reference sequence). CDR3 DNA: TGTGCCACATCGCCAGGGGGGATGGCCCACTACACCTTC. It yields the protein CATSPGGMAHYTF. The complete variable domain, with remaining parts taken from reference TRBV19 and TRBJ1-2, reads DGGITQSPKYLFRKEGQNVTLSCEQNLNHDAMYWYRQDPGQGLRLIYYSQIVNDFQKGDIAEGYSVSREKKESFPLTVTSAQKNPTAFYLCATSPGGMAHYTFGSGTRLTVV.

The chain employs TRBV6-1 and TRBJ1-2; D gene ambiguous. V was cut by 10 bases and J by 3 bases, with 12 bases left in between. The CDR3 length is 12 residues. Per the germline V gene, CDR1 is MNHNS and CDR2 is SASEGT. Here the CDR3 reads CATEIRYYGYTF. CDR3 DNA sequence: TGTGCCACCGAAATTCGGTACTATGGCTACACCTTC.